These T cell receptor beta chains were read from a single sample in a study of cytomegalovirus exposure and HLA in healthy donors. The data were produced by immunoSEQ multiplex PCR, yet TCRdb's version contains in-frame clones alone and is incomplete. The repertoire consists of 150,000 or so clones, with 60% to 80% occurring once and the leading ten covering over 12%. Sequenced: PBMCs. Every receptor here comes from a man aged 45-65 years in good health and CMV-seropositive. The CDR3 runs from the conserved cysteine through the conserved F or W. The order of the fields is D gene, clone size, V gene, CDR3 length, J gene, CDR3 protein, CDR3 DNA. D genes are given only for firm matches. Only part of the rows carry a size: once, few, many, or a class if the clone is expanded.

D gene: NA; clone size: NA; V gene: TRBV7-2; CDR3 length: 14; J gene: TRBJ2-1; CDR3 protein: CASSRSEAGREQFF; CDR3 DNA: TGTGCCAGCAGCCGCTCAGAGGCGGGGCGCGAGCAGTTCTTC
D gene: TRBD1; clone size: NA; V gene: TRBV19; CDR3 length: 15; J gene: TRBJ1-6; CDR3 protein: CASSSTGSGNSPLHF; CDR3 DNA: TGTGCCAGTAGTTCGACAGGGTCGGGGAATTCACCCCTCCACTTT
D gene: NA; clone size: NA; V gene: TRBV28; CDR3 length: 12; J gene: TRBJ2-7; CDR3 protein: CASSLPGLGTYF; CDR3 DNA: TGTGCCAGCAGCCTCCCCGGTTTGGGCACGTACTTC
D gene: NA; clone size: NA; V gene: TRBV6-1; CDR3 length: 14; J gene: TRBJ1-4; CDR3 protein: CASSEPQGYEKLFF; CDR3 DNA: TGTGCCAGCAGTGAACCGCAGGGGTACGAAAAACTGTTTTTT
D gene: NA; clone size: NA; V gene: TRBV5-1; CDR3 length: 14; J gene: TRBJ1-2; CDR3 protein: CASSLDPGAGGYTF; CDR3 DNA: TGCGCCAGCAGCTTGGATCCCGGTGCGGGCGGCTACACCTTC
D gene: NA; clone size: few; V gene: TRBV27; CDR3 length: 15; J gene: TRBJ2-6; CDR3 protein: CASSRQISGANVLTF; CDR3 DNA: TGTGCCAGCAGTCGACAGATTTCTGGGGCCAACGTCCTGACTTTC
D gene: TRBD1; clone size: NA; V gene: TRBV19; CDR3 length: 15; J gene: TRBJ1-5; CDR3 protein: CASSLTGGSNQPQHF; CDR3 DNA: TGTGCCAGTAGTCTGACAGGGGGGAGCAATCAGCCCCAGCATTTT
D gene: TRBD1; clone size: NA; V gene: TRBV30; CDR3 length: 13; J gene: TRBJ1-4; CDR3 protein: CAWSPGTGRELFF; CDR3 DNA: TGTGCCTGGAGTCCAGGGACAGGGAGGGAACTGTTTTTT
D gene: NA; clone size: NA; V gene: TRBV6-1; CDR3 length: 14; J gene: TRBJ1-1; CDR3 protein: CASSVASRGTEAFF; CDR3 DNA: TGTGCCAGCAGTGTAGCGAGTAGGGGCACTGAAGCTTTCTTT
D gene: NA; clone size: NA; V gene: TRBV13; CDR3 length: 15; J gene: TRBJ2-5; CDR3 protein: CASSLGGRGQETQYF; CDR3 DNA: TGTGCCAGCAGCTTAGGTGGCAGGGGACAAGAGACCCAGTACTTC
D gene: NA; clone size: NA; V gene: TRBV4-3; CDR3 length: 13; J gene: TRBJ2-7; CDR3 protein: CASSQDFEDEQYF; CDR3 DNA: TGCGCCAGCAGCCAAGATTTTGAGGACGAGCAGTACTTC
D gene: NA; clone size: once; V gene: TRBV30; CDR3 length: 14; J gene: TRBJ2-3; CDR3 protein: CAWTLDRRTDTQYF; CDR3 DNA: TGTGCCTGGACTTTGGACAGACGCACAGATACGCAGTATTTT
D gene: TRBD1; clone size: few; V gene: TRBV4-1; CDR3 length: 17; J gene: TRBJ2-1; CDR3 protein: CASSQDPSGTAYNEQFF; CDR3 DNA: TGCGCCAGCAGCCAAGATCCCTCAGGGACAGCCTACAATGAGCAGTTCTTC
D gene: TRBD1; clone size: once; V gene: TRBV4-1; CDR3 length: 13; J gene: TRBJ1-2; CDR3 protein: CASSQGQGFGYTF; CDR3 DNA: TGCGCCAGCAGCCAAGGACAGGGTTTTGGCTACACCTTC
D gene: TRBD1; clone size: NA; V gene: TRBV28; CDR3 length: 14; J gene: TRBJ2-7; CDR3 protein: CASRSGGADYEQYF; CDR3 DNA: TGTGCCAGCAGATCAGGGGGCGCTGACTACGAGCAGTACTTC
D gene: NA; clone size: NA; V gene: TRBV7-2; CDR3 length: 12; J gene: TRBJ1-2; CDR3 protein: CASTLGGRVGTF; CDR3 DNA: TGTGCCAGCACCCTAGGTGGCAGGGTGGGCACCTTC
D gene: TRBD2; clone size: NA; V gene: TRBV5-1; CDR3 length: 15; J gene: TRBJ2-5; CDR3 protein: CASSSFLAGQETQYF; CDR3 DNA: TGCGCCAGCAGCTCCTTTTTAGCGGGACAAGAGACCCAGTACTTC
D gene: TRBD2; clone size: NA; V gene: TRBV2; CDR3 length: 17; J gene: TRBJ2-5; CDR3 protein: CASSVGASGGASKTQYF; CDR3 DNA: TGTGCCAGCTCTGTGGGGGCTAGCGGGGGGGCATCGAAGACCCAGTACTTC
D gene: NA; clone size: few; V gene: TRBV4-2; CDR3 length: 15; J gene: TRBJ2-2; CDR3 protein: CASSQEVGGTGELFF; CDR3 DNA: TGTGCCAGCAGCCAAGAGGTCGGGGGCACCGGGGAGCTGTTTTTT
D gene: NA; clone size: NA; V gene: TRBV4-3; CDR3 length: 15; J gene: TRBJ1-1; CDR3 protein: CASSQVWQRNTEAFF; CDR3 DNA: TGCGCCAGCAGCCAAGTGTGGCAAAGGAACACTGAAGCTTTCTTT
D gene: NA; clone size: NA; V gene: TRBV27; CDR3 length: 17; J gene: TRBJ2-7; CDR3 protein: CASSLIASPGSTYEQYF; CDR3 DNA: TGTGCCAGCAGTTTAATTGCATCCCCAGGTAGTACCTACGAGCAGTACTTC
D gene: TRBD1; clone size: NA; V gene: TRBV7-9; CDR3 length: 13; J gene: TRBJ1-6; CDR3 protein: CASRTGGASPLHF; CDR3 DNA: TGTGCCAGCAGGACAGGGGGCGCGTCACCCCTCCACTTT
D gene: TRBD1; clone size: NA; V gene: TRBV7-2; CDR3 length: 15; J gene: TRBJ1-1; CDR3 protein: CASSLRGQGGTEAFF; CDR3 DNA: TGTGCCAGCAGCTTACGCGGACAGGGGGGCACTGAAGCTTTCTTT
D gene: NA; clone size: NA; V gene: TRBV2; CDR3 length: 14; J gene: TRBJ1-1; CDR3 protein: CASSVGTRNTEAFF; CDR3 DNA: TGTGCCAGCAGTGTAGGGACAAGGAACACTGAAGCTTTCTTT
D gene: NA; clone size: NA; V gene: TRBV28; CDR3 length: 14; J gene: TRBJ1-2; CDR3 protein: CASSLYRFDYGYTF; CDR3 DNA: TGTGCCAGCAGTTTGTACAGGTTTGACTATGGCTACACCTTC
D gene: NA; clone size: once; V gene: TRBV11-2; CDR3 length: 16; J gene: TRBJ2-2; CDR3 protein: CASSVTSYGNTGELFF; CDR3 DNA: TGTGCCAGCAGCGTCACTAGCTATGGGAACACCGGGGAGCTGTTTTTT
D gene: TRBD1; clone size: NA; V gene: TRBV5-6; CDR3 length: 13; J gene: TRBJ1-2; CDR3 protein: CASRFGQGDGYTF; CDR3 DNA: TGTGCCAGCAGATTCGGACAGGGAGATGGCTACACCTTC
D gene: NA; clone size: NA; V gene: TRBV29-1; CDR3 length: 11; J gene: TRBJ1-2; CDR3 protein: CSVLEREGYTF; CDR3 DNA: TGCAGCGTTCTGGAGAGGGAGGGCTACACCTTC
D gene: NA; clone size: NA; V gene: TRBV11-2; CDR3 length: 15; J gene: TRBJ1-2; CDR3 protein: CASSPSGSLGYGYTF; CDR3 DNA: TGTGCCAGCAGCCCCAGCGGCTCCCTTGGGTATGGCTACACCTTC
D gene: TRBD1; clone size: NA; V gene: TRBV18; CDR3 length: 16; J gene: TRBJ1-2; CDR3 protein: CASSQLGTGGIYGYTF; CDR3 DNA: TGTGCCAGCTCACAACTTGGGACAGGGGGCATCTATGGCTACACCTTC